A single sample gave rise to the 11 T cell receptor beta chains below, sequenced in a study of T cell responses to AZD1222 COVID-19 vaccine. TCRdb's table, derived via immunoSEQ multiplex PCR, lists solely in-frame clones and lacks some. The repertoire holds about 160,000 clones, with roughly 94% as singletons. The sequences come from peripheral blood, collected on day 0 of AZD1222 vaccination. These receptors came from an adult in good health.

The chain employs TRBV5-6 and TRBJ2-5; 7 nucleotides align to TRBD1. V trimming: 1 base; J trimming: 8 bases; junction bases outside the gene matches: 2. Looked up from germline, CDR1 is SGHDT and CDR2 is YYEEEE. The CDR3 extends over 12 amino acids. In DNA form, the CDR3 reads TGTGCCAGCAGCTTGATAGGGGGCACCCAGTACTTC. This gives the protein CASSLIGGTQYF.

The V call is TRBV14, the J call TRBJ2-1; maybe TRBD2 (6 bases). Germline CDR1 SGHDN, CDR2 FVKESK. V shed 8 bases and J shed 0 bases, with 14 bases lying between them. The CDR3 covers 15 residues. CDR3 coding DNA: TGTGCCAGCTCCCAAGGGACTTTCTCCTACAATGAGCAGTTCTTC. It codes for CASSQGTFSYNEQFF.

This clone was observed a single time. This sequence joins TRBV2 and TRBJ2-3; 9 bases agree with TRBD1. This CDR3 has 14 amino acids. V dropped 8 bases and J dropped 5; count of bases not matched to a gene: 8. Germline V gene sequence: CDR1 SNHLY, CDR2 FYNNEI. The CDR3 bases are TGTGCCAGCCGATGGGGACAGGGTATAGATACGCAGTATTTT. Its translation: CASRWGQGIDTQYF.

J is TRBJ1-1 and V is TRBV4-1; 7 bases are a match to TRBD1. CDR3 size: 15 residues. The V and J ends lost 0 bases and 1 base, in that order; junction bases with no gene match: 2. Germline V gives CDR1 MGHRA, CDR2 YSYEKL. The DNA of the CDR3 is TGCGCCAGCAGCCAAGAGGGGACAGAGAACACTGAAGCTTTCTTT. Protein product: CASSQEGTENTEAFF.

The CDR3 reads CAISESETGGALRTEAFF. Here the CDR3 DNA reads TGTGCCATCAGTGAGTCGGAGACAGGGGGCGCGTTGAGAACTGAAGCTTTCTTT. The V call is TRBV10-3, the J call TRBJ1-1, with 10 bases identical to TRBD1. CDR3 length: 18 amino acids. V was clipped by 0 bases and J by 5 bases; unmatched bases: 12. The germline V gene has CDR1 ENHRY and CDR2 SYGVKD.

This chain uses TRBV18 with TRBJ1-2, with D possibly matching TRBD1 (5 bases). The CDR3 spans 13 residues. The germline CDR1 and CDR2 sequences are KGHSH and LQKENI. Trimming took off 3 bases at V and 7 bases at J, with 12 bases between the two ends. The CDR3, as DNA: TGTGCCAGCTCACCGACCAGGGAGGTTGGCTACACCTTC. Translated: CASSPTREVGYTF. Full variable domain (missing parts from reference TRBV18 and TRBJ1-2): NAGVMQNPRHLVRRRGQEARLRCSPMKGHSHVYWYRQLPEEGLKFMVYLQKENIIDESGMPKERFSAEFPKEGPSILRIQQVVRGDSAAYFCASSPTREVGYTFGSGTRLTVV.

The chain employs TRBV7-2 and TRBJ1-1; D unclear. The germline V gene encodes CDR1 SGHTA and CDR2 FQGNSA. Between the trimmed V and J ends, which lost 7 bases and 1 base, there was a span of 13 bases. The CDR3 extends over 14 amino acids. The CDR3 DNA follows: TGTGCCAGCACCCTTAGGATGACGAACACTGAAGCTTTCTTT. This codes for CASTLRMTNTEAFF.

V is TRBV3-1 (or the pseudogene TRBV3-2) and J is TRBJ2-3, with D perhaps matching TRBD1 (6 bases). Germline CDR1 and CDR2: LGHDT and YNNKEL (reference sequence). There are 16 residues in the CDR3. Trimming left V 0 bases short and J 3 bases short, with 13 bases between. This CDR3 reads CASSQETTGCTDTQYF. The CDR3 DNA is TGTGCCAGCAGCCAAGAAACCACAGGGTGTACAGATACGCAGTATTTT.

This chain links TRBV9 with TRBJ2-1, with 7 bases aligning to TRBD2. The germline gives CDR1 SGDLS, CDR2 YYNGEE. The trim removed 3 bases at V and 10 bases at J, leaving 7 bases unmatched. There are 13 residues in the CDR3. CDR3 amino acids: CASSAKGRDEQFF. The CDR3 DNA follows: TGTGCCAGCAGCGCTAAGGGGAGGGACGAGCAGTTCTTC.

CDR3 nucleotides: TGTGCCATCAGTGAGTCGACTAGCGGGAGCTACGAGCAGTACGTC. It translates to CAISESTSGSYEQYV. The chain employs TRBV10-3 and TRBJ2-7, with TRBD2 identical over 12 bases. Germline V lookup: CDR1 ENHRY, CDR2 SYGVKD. The CDR3 is 15 amino acids. Trimming cost V 0 bases and J 3 bases; bases outside gene matches: 0.

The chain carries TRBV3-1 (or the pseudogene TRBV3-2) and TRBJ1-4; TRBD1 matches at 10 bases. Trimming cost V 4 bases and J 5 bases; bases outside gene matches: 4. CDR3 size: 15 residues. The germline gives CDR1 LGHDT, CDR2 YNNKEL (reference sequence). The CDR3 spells CASSRRTGGNEKLFF. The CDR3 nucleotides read TGTGCCAGCAGCCGTCGGACAGGGGGGAATGAAAAACTGTTTTTT.